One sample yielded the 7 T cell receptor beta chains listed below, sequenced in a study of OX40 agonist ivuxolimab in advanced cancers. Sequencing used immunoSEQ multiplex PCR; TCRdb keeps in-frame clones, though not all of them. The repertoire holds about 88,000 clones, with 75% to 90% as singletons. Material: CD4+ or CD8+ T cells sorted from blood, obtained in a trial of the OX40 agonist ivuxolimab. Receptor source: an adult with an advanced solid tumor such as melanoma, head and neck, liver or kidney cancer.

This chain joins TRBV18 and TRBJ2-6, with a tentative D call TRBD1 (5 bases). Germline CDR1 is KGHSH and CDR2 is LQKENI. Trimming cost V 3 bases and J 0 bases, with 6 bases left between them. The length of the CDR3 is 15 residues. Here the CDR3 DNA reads TGTGCCAGCTCACCTCAGGGCTCTGGGGCCAACGTCCTGACTTTC. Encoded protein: CASSPQGSGANVLTF.

Written as DNA, the CDR3 is TGTGCCAGCAGCAGGGACCGGAACACTGAAGCTTTCTTT. This sequence encodes CASSRDRNTEAFF. This chain links TRBV2 with TRBJ1-1; tentatively, D is TRBD1 (5 bases). Germline CDR1 SNHLY, CDR2 FYNNEI. The CDR3 consists of 13 residues. Trimming took off 6 bases at V and 1 base at J, with 9 bases between the two ends. Based on the CDR3 plus reference TRBV2 and TRBJ1-1, the full variable domain is EPEVTQTPSHQVTQMGQEVILRCVPISNHLYFYWYRQILGQKVEFLVSFYNNEISEKSEIFDDQFSVERPDGSNFTLKIRSTKLEDSAMYFCASSRDRNTEAFFGQGTRLTVV.

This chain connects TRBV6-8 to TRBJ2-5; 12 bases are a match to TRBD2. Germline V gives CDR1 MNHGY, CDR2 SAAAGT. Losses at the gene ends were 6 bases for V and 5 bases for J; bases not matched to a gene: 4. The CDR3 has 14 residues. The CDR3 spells CASSLAGGLETQYF. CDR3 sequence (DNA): TGTGCCAGCAGCCTAGCGGGGGGGCTGGAGACCCAGTACTTC.

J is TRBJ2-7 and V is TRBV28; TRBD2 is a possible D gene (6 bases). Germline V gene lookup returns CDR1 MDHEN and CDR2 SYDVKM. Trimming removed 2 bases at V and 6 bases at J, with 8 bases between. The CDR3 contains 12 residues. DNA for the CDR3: TGTGCCAGCAGTTTAACTAGCTCCGAGCAGTACTTC. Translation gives CASSLTSSEQYF.

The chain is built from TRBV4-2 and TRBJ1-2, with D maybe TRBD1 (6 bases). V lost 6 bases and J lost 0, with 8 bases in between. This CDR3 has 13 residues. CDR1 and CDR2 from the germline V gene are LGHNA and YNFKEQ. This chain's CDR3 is CASRGGANYGYTF. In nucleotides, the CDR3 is TGTGCCAGCAGAGGGGGAGCTAACTATGGCTACACCTTC.

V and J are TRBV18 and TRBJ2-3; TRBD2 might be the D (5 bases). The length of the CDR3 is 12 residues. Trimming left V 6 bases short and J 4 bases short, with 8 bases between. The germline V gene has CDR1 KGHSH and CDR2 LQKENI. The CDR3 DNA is TGTGCCAGCTCCCCGGAGGCAGATACGCAGTATTTT. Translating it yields CASSPEADTQYF. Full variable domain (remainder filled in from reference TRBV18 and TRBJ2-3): NAGVMQNPRHLVRRRGQEARLRCSPMKGHSHVYWYRQLPEEGLKFMVYLQKENIIDESGMPKERFSAEFPKEGPSILRIQQVVRGDSAAYFCASSPEADTQYFGPGTRLTVL.

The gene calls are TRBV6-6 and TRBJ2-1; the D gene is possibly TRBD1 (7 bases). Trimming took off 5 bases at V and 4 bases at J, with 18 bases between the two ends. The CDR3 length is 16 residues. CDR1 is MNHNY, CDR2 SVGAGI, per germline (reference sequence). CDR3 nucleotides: TGTGCCAGCAGTACCAGGGGGGCGAGGAAATACAATGAGCAGTTCTTC. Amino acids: CASSTRGARKYNEQFF.